Listed below are T cell receptor beta chains from one sample, sequenced in a study of cytomegalovirus exposure and HLA in healthy donors. Some clones are missing from TCRdb's copy, which holds only in-frame ones; the method was immunoSEQ multiplex PCR. The table has about 140,000 clones, 65% to 85% seen once. Sequenced material: PBMCs. The receptors were sampled from a male donor in good health and CMV-seronegative. Each CDR3 is given with its conserved first and last residue. A D gene is named only where the DNA matches it firmly. Part of the rows lack a size; the others show once, few, many or a class for expanded clones.

d_call: TRBD1; clone_size: NA; v_call: TRBV7-6; j_call: TRBJ2-5; cdr3_nt: TGTGCCAGCAGGGATACAGGGGAAGAGACCCAGTACTTC; cdr3_aa: CASRDTGEETQYF
d_call: NA; clone_size: NA; v_call: TRBV4-3; j_call: TRBJ2-7; cdr3_nt: TGCGCCAGCAGCCCAACCTTCGGCTACGAGCAGTACTTC; cdr3_aa: CASSPTFGYEQYF
d_call: NA; clone_size: NA; v_call: TRBV4-3; j_call: TRBJ2-1; cdr3_nt: TGCGCCAGCAGCCAAGTTGACAGCTACAATGAGCAGTTCTTC; cdr3_aa: CASSQVDSYNEQFF
d_call: TRBD2; clone_size: NA; v_call: TRBV5-1; j_call: TRBJ2-3; cdr3_nt: TGCGCCAGCAGCAGAACTAGCGGCACAGATACGCAGTATTTT; cdr3_aa: CASSRTSGTDTQYF
d_call: TRBD2; clone_size: NA; v_call: TRBV7-3; j_call: TRBJ2-1; cdr3_nt: TGTGCCAGCAGCATGCGACTAGCAGACTACAATGAGCAGTTCTTC; cdr3_aa: CASSMRLADYNEQFF
d_call: NA; clone_size: once; v_call: TRBV5-1; j_call: TRBJ2-3; cdr3_nt: TGCGCCAGCAACCCCGGCGGGGGCACAGATACGCAGTATTTT; cdr3_aa: CASNPGGGTDTQYF
d_call: TRBD2; clone_size: NA; v_call: TRBV6-5; j_call: TRBJ2-1; cdr3_nt: TGTGCCAGCAGTTATTACGGGACTAGCAGGGGTGAGCAGTTCTTC; cdr3_aa: CASSYYGTSRGEQFF
d_call: NA; clone_size: once; v_call: TRBV5-3; j_call: TRBJ1-2; cdr3_nt: TGTGCCAGAAGCTCAGGGGCTTATGGCTACACCTTC; cdr3_aa: CARSSGAYGYTF
d_call: TRBD1; clone_size: NA; v_call: TRBV30; j_call: TRBJ2-7; cdr3_nt: TGTGCCTGGGGACAGGGGAGCTCCTACGAGCAGTACTTC; cdr3_aa: CAWGQGSSYEQYF
d_call: TRBD1; clone_size: NA; v_call: TRBV27; j_call: TRBJ2-7; cdr3_nt: TGTGCCAGCAGTTTATCGGGGACAGCAACCTACGAGCAGTACTTC; cdr3_aa: CASSLSGTATYEQYF
d_call: NA; clone_size: NA; v_call: TRBV29-1; j_call: TRBJ2-6; cdr3_nt: TGCAGCGCAATAGCAGACGGCTCTGGGGCCAACGTCCTGACTTTC; cdr3_aa: CSAIADGSGANVLTF
d_call: NA; clone_size: NA; v_call: TRBV27; j_call: TRBJ1-5; cdr3_nt: TGTGCCAGCGGGGCACAGGGAGGGATTCAGCCCCAGCATTTT; cdr3_aa: CASGAQGGIQPQHF
d_call: TRBD1; clone_size: NA; v_call: TRBV4-3; j_call: TRBJ1-3; cdr3_nt: TGCGCCAGCGCAACAGGGGTTTCTGCTGGAAACACCATATATTTT; cdr3_aa: CASATGVSAGNTIYF
d_call: NA; clone_size: NA; v_call: TRBV2; j_call: TRBJ1-6; cdr3_nt: TGTGCCAGCAGAACAGGGTACCATTCACCCCTCCACTTT; cdr3_aa: CASRTGYHSPLHF
d_call: TRBD2; clone_size: NA; v_call: TRBV9; j_call: TRBJ2-1; cdr3_nt: TGTGCCAGCAGCGCTGGGGCTAGCGGGAAGTCTGGGCAGTTCTTC; cdr3_aa: CASSAGASGKSGQFF
d_call: TRBD1; clone_size: few; v_call: TRBV7-9; j_call: TRBJ2-7; cdr3_nt: TGTGCCAGCAGCCCGGGGACAGGGGTGATGTACGAGCAGTACTTC; cdr3_aa: CASSPGTGVMYEQYF
d_call: NA; clone_size: NA; v_call: TRBV7-9; j_call: TRBJ1-4; cdr3_nt: TGTGCCAGCAGCTCAAGCCAGGGTCATGAAAAACTGTTTTTT; cdr3_aa: CASSSSQGHEKLFF
d_call: NA; clone_size: NA; v_call: TRBV6-6; j_call: TRBJ1-1; cdr3_nt: TGTGCCAGCAAAACGGGAGTGAACACTGAAGCTTTCTTT; cdr3_aa: CASKTGVNTEAFF
d_call: TRBD2; clone_size: NA; v_call: TRBV6-6; j_call: TRBJ2-1; cdr3_nt: TGTGCCAGCAGTTATTGGGCTAGCGGGGGCAACAATGAGCAGTTCTTC; cdr3_aa: CASSYWASGGNNEQFF
d_call: NA; clone_size: NA; v_call: TRBV10-3; j_call: TRBJ2-2; cdr3_nt: TGTGCCATCAGTACGGGAGCCGGGGAGCTGTTTTTT; cdr3_aa: CAISTGAGELFF
d_call: TRBD2; clone_size: NA; v_call: TRBV4-2; j_call: TRBJ2-1; cdr3_nt: TGTGCCAGCGCCCTCGGAGGCGGGAGTCTTAGTGAGCAGTTCTTC; cdr3_aa: CASALGGGSLSEQFF
d_call: TRBD2; clone_size: NA; v_call: TRBV6-4; j_call: TRBJ2-7; cdr3_nt: TGTGCCAGCAGTGCGAGCGGGAACTCCTACGAGCAGTACTTC; cdr3_aa: CASSASGNSYEQYF
d_call: TRBD2; clone_size: NA; v_call: TRBV15; j_call: TRBJ2-2; cdr3_nt: TGTGCCACAAGTTTCCGGGGACTAGCTTCCGGGGAGCTGTTTTTT; cdr3_aa: CATSFRGLASGELFF
d_call: TRBD1; clone_size: NA; v_call: TRBV19; j_call: TRBJ1-5; cdr3_nt: TGTGCCAGTAGTTGGGACAGGGGTAGCAATCAGCCCCAGCATTTT; cdr3_aa: CASSWDRGSNQPQHF
d_call: NA; clone_size: NA; v_call: TRBV10-3; j_call: TRBJ1-1; cdr3_nt: TGTGCCATCAGTGAGTCCGGGGGGGGTTTAAAAACTGAAGCTTTCTTT; cdr3_aa: CAISESGGGLKTEAFF
d_call: NA; clone_size: once; v_call: TRBV7-8; j_call: TRBJ2-7; cdr3_nt: TGTGCCAGCTCCCCGGGCTCCTACGAGCAGTACTTC; cdr3_aa: CASSPGSYEQYF
d_call: TRBD2; clone_size: NA; v_call: TRBV28; j_call: TRBJ2-1; cdr3_nt: TGTGCCAGCAGTTTTCCCCTAGCGGGACATTACAATGAGCAGTTCTTC; cdr3_aa: CASSFPLAGHYNEQFF
d_call: NA; clone_size: few; v_call: TRBV27; j_call: TRBJ1-1; cdr3_nt: TGTGCCAGCAGTCCGGAGAGGTCGTGGGACACTGAAGCTTTCTTT; cdr3_aa: CASSPERSWDTEAFF
d_call: TRBD2; clone_size: NA; v_call: TRBV9; j_call: TRBJ2-1; cdr3_nt: TGTGCCAGCGGGACTAGCGGCGATGAGCAGTTCTTC; cdr3_aa: CASGTSGDEQFF
d_call: TRBD2; clone_size: NA; v_call: TRBV4-3; j_call: TRBJ2-7; cdr3_nt: TGCGCCAGCAGCCACTTGGGCGTGGCTAGCGGATCCTACGAGCAGTACTTC; cdr3_aa: CASSHLGVASGSYEQYF
d_call: TRBD1; clone_size: NA; v_call: TRBV6-5; j_call: TRBJ1-5; cdr3_nt: TGTGCCAGTGACAGGGGGCCGGAGCCCCAGCATTTT; cdr3_aa: CASDRGPEPQHF
d_call: TRBD1; clone_size: NA; v_call: TRBV15; j_call: TRBJ2-7; cdr3_nt: TGTGCCACCAGCAGAGCCGGGACAGCCTCCGAGCAGTACTTC; cdr3_aa: CATSRAGTASEQYF